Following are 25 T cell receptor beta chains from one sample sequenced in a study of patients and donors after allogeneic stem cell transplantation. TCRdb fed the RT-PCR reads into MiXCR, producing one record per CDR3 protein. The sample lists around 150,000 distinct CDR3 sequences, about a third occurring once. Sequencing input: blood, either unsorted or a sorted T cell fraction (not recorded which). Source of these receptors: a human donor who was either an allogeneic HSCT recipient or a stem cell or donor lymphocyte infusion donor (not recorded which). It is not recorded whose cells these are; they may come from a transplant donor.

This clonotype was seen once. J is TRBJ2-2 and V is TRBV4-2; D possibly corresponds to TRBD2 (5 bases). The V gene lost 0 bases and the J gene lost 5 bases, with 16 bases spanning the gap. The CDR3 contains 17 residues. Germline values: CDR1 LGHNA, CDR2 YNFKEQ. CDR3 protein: CASSQDRGLRRTGELFF. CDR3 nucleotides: TGTGCCAGCAGCCAAGATCGTGGACTCAGGAGGACCGGGGAGCTGTTTTTT.

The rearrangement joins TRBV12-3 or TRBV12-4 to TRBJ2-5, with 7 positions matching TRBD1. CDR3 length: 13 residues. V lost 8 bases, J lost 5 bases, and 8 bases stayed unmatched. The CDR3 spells CASGSDRAETQYF. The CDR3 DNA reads TGTGCCAGCGGGTCCGACAGGGCGGAGACCCAGTACTTC.

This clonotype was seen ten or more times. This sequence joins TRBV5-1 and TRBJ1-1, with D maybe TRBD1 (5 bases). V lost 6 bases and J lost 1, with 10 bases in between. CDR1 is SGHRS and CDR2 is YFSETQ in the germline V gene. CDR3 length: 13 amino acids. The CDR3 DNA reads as TGCGCCAGCACCAGGGAGGGGAACACTGAAGCTTTCTTT. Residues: CASTREGNTEAFF.

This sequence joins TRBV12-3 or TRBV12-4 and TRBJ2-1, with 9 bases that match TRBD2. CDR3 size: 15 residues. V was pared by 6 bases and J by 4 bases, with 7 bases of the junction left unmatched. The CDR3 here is CASRQSGGRYNEQFF. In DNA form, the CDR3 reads TGTGCCAGCAGACAAAGCGGGGGGAGGTACAATGAGCAGTTCTTC.

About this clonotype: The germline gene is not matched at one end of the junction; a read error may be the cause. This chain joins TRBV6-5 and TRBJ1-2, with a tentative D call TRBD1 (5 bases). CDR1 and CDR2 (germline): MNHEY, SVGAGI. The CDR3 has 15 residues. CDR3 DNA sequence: TGTGCCTGCAGTTCCCGAACCCAGGGCGGGTATGGCTACACCTTC. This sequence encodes CACSSRTQGGYGYTF.

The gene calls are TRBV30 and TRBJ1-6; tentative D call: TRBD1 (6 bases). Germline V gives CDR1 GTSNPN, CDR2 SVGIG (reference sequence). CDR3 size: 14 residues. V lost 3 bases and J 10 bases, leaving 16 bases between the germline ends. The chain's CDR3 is CAWRYRVTSSPLHF. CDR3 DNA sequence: TGTGCCTGGAGATACAGGGTAACGAGCTCACCCCTCCACTTT.

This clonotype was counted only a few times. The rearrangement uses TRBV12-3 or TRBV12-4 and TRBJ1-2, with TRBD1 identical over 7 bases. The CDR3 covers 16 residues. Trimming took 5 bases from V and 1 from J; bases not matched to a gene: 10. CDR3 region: CASSPLPGTDNYGYTF. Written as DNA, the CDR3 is TGTGCCAGCAGTCCCCTCCCCGGGACAGATAACTATGGCTACACCTTC.

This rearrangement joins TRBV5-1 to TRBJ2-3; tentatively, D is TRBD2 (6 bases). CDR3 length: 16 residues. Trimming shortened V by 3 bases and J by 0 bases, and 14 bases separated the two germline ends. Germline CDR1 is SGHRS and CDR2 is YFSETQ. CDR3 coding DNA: TGCGCCAGCAGCTCCCTCGGCGGGGCTAGCACAGATACGCAGTATTTT. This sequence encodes CASSSLGGASTDTQYF.

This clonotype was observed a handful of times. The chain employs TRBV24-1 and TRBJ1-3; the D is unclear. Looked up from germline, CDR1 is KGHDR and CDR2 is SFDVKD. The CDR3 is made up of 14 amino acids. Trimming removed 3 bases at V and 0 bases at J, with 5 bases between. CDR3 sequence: CATSDRSSGNTIYF. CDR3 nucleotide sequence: TGTGCCACCAGTGATAGGAGCTCTGGAAACACCATATATTTT.

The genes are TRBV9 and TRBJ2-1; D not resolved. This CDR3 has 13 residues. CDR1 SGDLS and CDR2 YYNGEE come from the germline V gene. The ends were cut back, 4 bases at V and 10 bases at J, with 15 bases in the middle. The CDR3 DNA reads TGTGCCAGCAGCACCTGGACGGGTCGGGAGCAGTTCTTC. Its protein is CASSTWTGREQFF.

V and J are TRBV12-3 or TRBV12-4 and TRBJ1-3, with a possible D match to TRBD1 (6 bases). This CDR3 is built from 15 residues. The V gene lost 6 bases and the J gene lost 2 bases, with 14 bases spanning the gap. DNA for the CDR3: TGTGCCAGCAGCCCTGGCGAGGGGGCTGGAAACACCATATATTTT. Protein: CASSPGEGAGNTIYF.

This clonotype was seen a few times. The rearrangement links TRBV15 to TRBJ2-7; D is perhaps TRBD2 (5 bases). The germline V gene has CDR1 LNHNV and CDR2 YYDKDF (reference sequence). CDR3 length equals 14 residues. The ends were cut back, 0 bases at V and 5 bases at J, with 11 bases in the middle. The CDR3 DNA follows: TGTGCCACCAGCAGAGATAGAGGGATTCACGAGCAGTACTTC. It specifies CATSRDRGIHEQYF.

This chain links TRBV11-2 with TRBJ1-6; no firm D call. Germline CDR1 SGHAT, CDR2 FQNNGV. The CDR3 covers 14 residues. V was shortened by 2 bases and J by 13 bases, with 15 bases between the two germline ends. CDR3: CASSLPSVIGPLHF. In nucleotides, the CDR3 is TGTGCCAGCAGCTTACCCAGTGTAATCGGGCCCCTCCACTTT.

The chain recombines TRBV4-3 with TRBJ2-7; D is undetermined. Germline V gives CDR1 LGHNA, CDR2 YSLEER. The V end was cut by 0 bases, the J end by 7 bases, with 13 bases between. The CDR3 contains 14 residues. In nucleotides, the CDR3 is TGCGCCAGCAGCCAAGAACCGAGTTCGGGTGAGCAGTACTTC. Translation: CASSQEPSSGEQYF.

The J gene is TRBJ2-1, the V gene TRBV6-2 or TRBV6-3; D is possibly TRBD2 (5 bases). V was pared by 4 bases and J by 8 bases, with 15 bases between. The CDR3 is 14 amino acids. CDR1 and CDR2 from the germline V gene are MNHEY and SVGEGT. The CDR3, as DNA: TGTGCCAGCAGTTCAATCTTTCCGGACTATGAGCAGTTCTTC. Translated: CASSSIFPDYEQFF.

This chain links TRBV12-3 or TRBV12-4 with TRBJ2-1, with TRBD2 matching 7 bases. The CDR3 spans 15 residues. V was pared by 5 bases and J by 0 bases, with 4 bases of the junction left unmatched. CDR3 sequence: CASSPWGGSYNEQFF. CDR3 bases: TGTGCCAGCAGTCCCTGGGGGGGCTCCTACAATGAGCAGTTCTTC.

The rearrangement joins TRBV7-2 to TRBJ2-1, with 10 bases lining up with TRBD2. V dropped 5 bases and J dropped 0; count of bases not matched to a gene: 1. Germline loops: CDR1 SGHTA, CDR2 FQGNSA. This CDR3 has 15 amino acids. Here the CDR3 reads CASSPSGSSYNEQFF. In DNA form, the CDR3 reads TGTGCCAGCAGCCCTAGCGGGAGCTCCTACAATGAGCAGTTCTTC.

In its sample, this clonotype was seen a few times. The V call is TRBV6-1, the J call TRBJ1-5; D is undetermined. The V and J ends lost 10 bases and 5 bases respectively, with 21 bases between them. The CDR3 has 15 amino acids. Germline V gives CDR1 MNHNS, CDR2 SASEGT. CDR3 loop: CATSNGQEGHQPQHF. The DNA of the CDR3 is TGTGCCACATCAAATGGGCAGGAGGGCCATCAGCCCCAGCATTTT.

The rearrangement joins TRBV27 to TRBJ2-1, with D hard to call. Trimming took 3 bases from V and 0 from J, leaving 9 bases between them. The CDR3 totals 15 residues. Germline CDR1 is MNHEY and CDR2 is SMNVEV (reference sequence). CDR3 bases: TGTGCCAGCAGTTTTTTCGGTAGCTCCTACAATGAGCAGTTCTTC. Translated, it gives CASSFFGSSYNEQFF.

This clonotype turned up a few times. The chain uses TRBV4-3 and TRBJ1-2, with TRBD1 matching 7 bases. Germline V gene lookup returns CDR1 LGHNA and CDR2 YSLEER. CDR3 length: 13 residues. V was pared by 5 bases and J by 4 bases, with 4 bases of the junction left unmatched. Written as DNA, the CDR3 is TGCGCCAGCAGCAACCGGGACAGCTATGGCTACACCTTC. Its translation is CASSNRDSYGYTF.

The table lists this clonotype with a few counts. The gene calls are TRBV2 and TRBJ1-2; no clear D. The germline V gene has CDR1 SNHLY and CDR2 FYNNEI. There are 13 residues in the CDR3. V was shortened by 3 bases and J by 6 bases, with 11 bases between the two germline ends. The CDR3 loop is CASSDNRRDGYTF. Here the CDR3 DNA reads TGTGCCAGCAGTGATAACCGGAGGGATGGCTACACCTTC.

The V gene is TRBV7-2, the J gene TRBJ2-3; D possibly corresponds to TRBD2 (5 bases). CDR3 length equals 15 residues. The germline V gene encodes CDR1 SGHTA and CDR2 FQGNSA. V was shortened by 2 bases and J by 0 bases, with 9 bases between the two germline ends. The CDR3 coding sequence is TGTGCCAGCAGCTTAAGCGGACCTAGCACAGATACGCAGTATTTT. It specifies CASSLSGPSTDTQYF.

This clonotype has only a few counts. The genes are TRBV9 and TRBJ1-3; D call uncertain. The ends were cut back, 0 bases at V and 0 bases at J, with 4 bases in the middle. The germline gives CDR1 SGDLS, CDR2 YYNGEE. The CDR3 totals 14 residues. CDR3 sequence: CASSVGRSGNTIYF. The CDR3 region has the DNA TGTGCCAGCAGCGTAGGGCGCTCTGGAAACACCATATATTTT.

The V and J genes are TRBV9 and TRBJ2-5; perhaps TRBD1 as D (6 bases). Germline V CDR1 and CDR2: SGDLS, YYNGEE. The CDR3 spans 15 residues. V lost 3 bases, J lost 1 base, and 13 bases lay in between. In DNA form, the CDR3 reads TGTGCCAGCAGCGGAGGTCTGGGGGCCCAAGAGACCCAGTACTTC. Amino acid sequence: CASSGGLGAQETQYF.

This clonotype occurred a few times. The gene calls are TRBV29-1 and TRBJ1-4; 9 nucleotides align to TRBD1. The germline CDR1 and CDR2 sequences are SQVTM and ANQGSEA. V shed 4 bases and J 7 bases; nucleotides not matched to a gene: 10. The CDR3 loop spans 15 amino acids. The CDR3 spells CSVGIQGAVGEKLFF. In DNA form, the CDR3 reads TGCAGCGTTGGGATACAGGGGGCCGTCGGTGAAAAACTGTTTTTT.